The rows below give T cell receptor beta chains drawn from one sample of a study of beta chain features in type 1 diabetes. Generated by immunoSEQ multiplex PCR, the TCRdb table keeps only in-frame clones and is missing some. Here the sample spans 20,000 to 25,000 clones, more than 45% being singletons. Sequencing used stem cell memory CD4+ T cells from blood. Receptors were obtained from a man aged 18 to 30 with type 1 diabetes. Both conserved end residues are part of each CDR3. D genes are given only for firm matches. Size is stated for part of the rows, as once, few or many counts, or as a class when the clone is expanded.

- TRBJ2-3 - TRBV5-1 CASSAGITDTQYF TGCGCCAGCAGCGCCGGGATCACAGATACGCAGTATTTT
few TRBJ2-7 - TRBV5-1 CASLRSPDYYEQYF TGCGCCAGCCTTCGTTCACCCGACTACTACGAGCAGTACTTC
- TRBJ1-2 - TRBV27 CASSPTIKRGGYTF TGTGCCAGCAGTCCTACAATTAAACGGGGTGGCTACACCTTC
- TRBJ2-2 TRBD1 TRBV4-2 CASSEMTGGNTGELFF TGTGCCAGCAGCGAAATGACAGGGGGCAACACCGGGGAGCTGTTTTTT
- TRBJ2-5 TRBD1 TRBV2 CASSPLQQGSQETQYF TGTGCCAGCAGTCCCCTACAACAGGGGTCCCAAGAGACCCAGTACTTC
- TRBJ2-5 TRBD1 TRBV6-5 CASRRDSSQETQYF TGTGCCAGCAGGAGGGACAGCAGCCAAGAGACCCAGTACTTC
- TRBJ1-2 - TRBV5-1 CASSHEDSERGYTF TGCGCCAGCAGCCATGAAGACAGCGAACGGGGCTACACCTTC
- TRBJ2-2 - TRBV29-1 CSVRRGLNTGELFF TGCAGCGTAAGAAGAGGTCTGAACACCGGGGAGCTGTTTTTT
- TRBJ2-7 TRBD2 TRBV18 CASSLSSGSNEQYF TGTGCCAGCTCACTTTCCAGCGGGAGTAACGAGCAGTACTTC
- TRBJ1-5 - TRBV6-5 CASSPALGGQPQHF TGTGCCAGCAGTCCCGCTCTAGGGGGTCAGCCCCAGCATTTT
- TRBJ2-3 TRBD2 TRBV7-9 CASEGSGGDTQYF TGTGCCAGCGAGGGTTCCGGGGGGGATACGCAGTATTTT
- TRBJ1-2 - TRBV6-5 CASSYSGAGPSYGYTF TGTGCCAGCAGTTACTCTGGGGCAGGGCCCTCCTATGGCTACACCTTC
- TRBJ1-5 - TRBV7-9 CASSPGRYQPQHF TGTGCCAGCAGCCCAGGGCGATATCAGCCCCAGCATTTT
- TRBJ1-1 - TRBV18 CASFFSEGNTEAFF TGTGCCAGCTTTTTCAGTGAGGGAAACACTGAAGCTTTCTTT
- TRBJ2-7 TRBD2 TRBV7-2 CASSQGTSGGYEQYF TGTGCCAGCAGTCAGGGGACTAGCGGGGGCTACGAGCAGTACTTC
- TRBJ2-2 TRBD2 TRBV5-6 CASSILLAGITGELFF TGTGCCAGCAGTATCTTACTAGCGGGAATCACCGGGGAGCTGTTTTTT
- TRBJ2-5 - TRBV18 CASSPDRQGETQYF TGTGCCAGCTCACCAGATCGTCAGGGAGAGACCCAGTACTTC
- TRBJ2-1 TRBD2 TRBV27 CASSSGMTSGGKGEQFF TGTGCCAGCAGCTCGGGCATGACTAGCGGGGGGAAAGGGGAGCAGTTCTTC
few TRBJ2-4 TRBD2 TRBV2 CASKNPSASGKNIQYF TGTGCCAGCAAGAACCCGAGCGCTAGCGGAAAAAACATTCAGTACTTC
- TRBJ2-5 TRBD2 TRBV27 CASGGDQETQYF TGTGCCAGCGGGGGGGACCAAGAGACCCAGTACTTC
- TRBJ2-1 - TRBV5-1 CASTRRGGTYNEQFF TGCGCCAGCACTCGGAGGGGGGGAACCTACAATGAGCAGTTCTTC
- TRBJ2-3 - TRBV6-5 CASSNTRALTDTQYF TGTGCCAGCAGTAACACTAGGGCCTTGACAGATACGCAGTATTTT
- TRBJ2-2 TRBD2 TRBV29-1 CSVDRGGDFRGRELFF TGCAGCGTTGATCGGGGGGGGGATTTCCGAGGTCGGGAGCTGTTTTTT
- TRBJ2-1 TRBD2 TRBV7-2 CASSPPGGGHEQFF TGTGCCAGCAGCCCACCCGGGGGGGGCCATGAGCAGTTCTTC
- TRBJ1-4 - TRBV28 CASSLLSGATNEKLFF TGTGCCAGCAGTCTCCTATCCGGGGCAACTAATGAAAAACTGTTTTTT
- TRBJ2-5 TRBD1 TRBV28 CASSFLGTGEETQYF TGTGCCAGCAGCTTCCTCGGGACAGGGGAAGAGACCCAGTACTTC
- TRBJ2-3 - TRBV30 CAWTSRGNTDTQYF TGTGCCTGGACCTCAAGGGGGAACACAGATACGCAGTATTTT
- TRBJ1-5 TRBD1 TRBV6-5 CASSRTGPNQPQHF TGTGCCAGCAGTCGGACAGGCCCCAATCAGCCCCAGCATTTT
- TRBJ1-5 TRBD1 TRBV7-2 CASSSQGAQHF TGTGCCAGCAGCTCCCAGGGGGCCCAGCATTTT
- TRBJ2-7 - TRBV15 CATSRDLSSSYEQYF TGTGCCACCAGCAGAGATCTGTCCAGCTCCTACGAGCAGTACTTC
few TRBJ1-3 - TRBV2 CASSLTSGSGNTIYF TGTGCCAGCAGCTTGACCTCGGGCTCTGGAAACACCATATATTTT
- TRBJ2-5 TRBD1 TRBV4-3 CASSQHWTGQETQYF TGCGCCAGCAGCCAACACTGGACAGGGCAAGAGACCCAGTACTTC